Each of the 21 T cell receptor beta chains below was sequenced from the same sample in a study of control samples from healthy donors and cancer patients. This table comes from immunoSEQ multiplex PCR, and its TCRdb copy is limited to in-frame clones, with some not included. This sample yields tens of thousands of clones, of which roughly 87% are seen a single time; roughly 13% belongs to the top ten. Sequencing input: PBMCs. These receptors came from a man in his 60s with head and neck cancer.

This chain uses TRBV18 with TRBJ2-2; D is perhaps TRBD2 (5 bases). Per germline, CDR1 KGHSH and CDR2 LQKENI. With 2 bases removed from V and 3 bases from J, the gap between germline ends came to 7 bases. CDR3 length equals 14 residues. The CDR3 region is CASSPGRDTGELFF. In DNA form, the CDR3 reads TGTGCCAGCTCACCAGGGCGGGACACCGGGGAGCTGTTTTTT.

The rearrangement uses TRBV2 and TRBJ1-4; tentatively, D is TRBD1 (6 bases). The CDR3 spans 15 residues. V lost 3 bases and J 3 bases, leaving 11 bases between the germline ends. Germline lookup yields CDR1 SNHLY and CDR2 FYNNEI. The CDR3 is CASSDIQGANEKLFF. CDR3 in DNA: TGTGCCAGCAGTGATATACAGGGCGCTAATGAAAAACTGTTTTTT. Full variable domain (outside the CDR3, taken from reference TRBV2 and TRBJ1-4): EPEVTQTPSHQVTQMGQEVILRCVPISNHLYFYWYRQILGQKVEFLVSFYNNEISEKSEIFDDQFSVERPDGSNFTLKIRSTKLEDSAMYFCASSDIQGANEKLFFGSGTQLSVL.

The V gene is TRBV18, the J gene TRBJ1-1; no firm D call. Germline-derived CDR1 and CDR2 are KGHSH and LQKENI. Trimming cost V 0 bases and J 1 base, with 9 bases left between them. This CDR3 region has 15 residues. The CDR3 region is CASSPPSAANTEAFF. In DNA form, the CDR3 reads TGTGCCAGCTCACCACCGTCGGCAGCGAACACTGAAGCTTTCTTT.

The chain joins TRBV5-1 to TRBJ1-4, with 7 bases aligning to TRBD1. The CDR3 runs to 15 residues. J was trimmed by 0 bases and V by 4 bases; bases with no gene match: 3. Germline V gene sequence: CDR1 SGHRS, CDR2 YFSETQ. The CDR3 region has the DNA TGCGCCAGCAGCCCGCAGGGGGCAACTAATGAAAAACTGTTTTTT. It translates to CASSPQGATNEKLFF.

The CDR3: CASTLRPDSHSGNTIYF. The CDR3 DNA sequence: TGTGCCAGCACCCTTAGACCTGACAGTCACTCTGGAAACACCATATATTTT. V usage is TRBV6-4 and J usage is TRBJ1-3; D possibly corresponds to TRBD1 (5 bases). This CDR3 comprises 17 residues. V lost 7 bases and J 0 bases, leaving 19 bases between the germline ends. CDR1 and CDR2 (germline): MRHNA, SNTAGT.

The chain uses TRBV2 and TRBJ2-5; possible D gene TRBD1, 5 bases. The germline V and J ends were trimmed by 3 bases and 2 bases, with 10 bases remaining between them. CDR1 SNHLY and CDR2 FYNNEI come from the germline V gene. The CDR3 spans 14 residues. The DNA for the CDR3 is TGTGCCAGCAGTGAGCTACAGGTACAAGAGACCCAGTACTTC. Translated: CASSELQVQETQYF.

The rearrangement uses TRBV11-3 and TRBJ2-5; 11 nucleotides align to TRBD2. There are 15 residues in the CDR3. The trim removed 4 bases at V and 3 bases at J, leaving 4 bases unmatched. Germline V gene data show CDR1 as SGHNT and CDR2 as YENEEA. As DNA, the CDR3 is TGTGCCAGCAGCTACGGGACTAGCGGTAAAGAGACCCAGTACTTC. Translated, it gives CASSYGTSGKETQYF. The full variable domain, its missing parts supplied by reference TRBV11-3 and TRBJ2-5, is EAGVVQSPRYKIIEKKQPVAFWCNPISGHNTLYWYLQNLGQGPELLIRYENEEAVDDSQLPKDRFSAERLKGVDSTLKIQPAELGDSAVYLCASSYGTSGKETQYFGPGTRLLVL.

The V gene is TRBV11-1, the J gene TRBJ2-1; TRBD1 aligns across 9 bases. Trimming removed 6 bases from V and 8 bases from J; junction bases left unmatched: 11. The CDR3 runs to 15 residues. Germline CDR1 reads SGHAT; CDR2 reads FQDESV (reference sequence). The DNA for the CDR3 is TGTGCCAGCAGTTCCGGGACAGGGATGTTTGATGAGCAGTTCTTC. This encodes CASSSGTGMFDEQFF. Combining the CDR3 with reference TRBV11-1 and TRBJ2-1 gives the whole variable domain EAEVAQSPRYKITEKSQAVAFWCDPISGHATLYWYRQILGQGPELLVQFQDESVVDDSQLPKDRFSAERLKGVDSTLKIQPAELGDSAMYLCASSSGTGMFDEQFFGPGTRLTVL.

This clone came up a few times. The chain employs TRBV7-9 and TRBJ2-7, with D possibly being TRBD2 (5 bases). The CDR3 has 14 residues. Trimming shortened V by 2 bases and J by 2 bases, and 10 bases separated the two germline ends. CDR1 is SEHNR and CDR2 is FQNEAQ in the germline V gene (reference sequence). As DNA, the CDR3 is TGTGCCAGCAGCTTAAGCGGAAACACCTACGAGCAGTACTTC. Protein: CASSLSGNTYEQYF.

The chain joins TRBV5-1 to TRBJ2-7; the D is unclear. The CDR3 runs 14 residues. The V gene's germline CDR1 is SGHRS and CDR2 YFSETQ. With 0 bases removed from V and 6 bases from J, the gap between germline ends came to 13 bases. CDR3 coding DNA: TGCGCCAGCAGCTTGGGAAGTCAGCACTCCGAGCAGTACTTC. This sequence encodes CASSLGSQHSEQYF. Combining the CDR3 with reference TRBV5-1 and TRBJ2-7 gives the whole variable domain KAGVTQTPRYLIKTRGQQVTLSCSPISGHRSVSWYQQTPGQGLQFLFEYFSETQRNKGNFPGRFSGRQFSNSRSEMNVSTLELGDSALYLCASSLGSQHSEQYFGPGTRLTVT.

This clone occurred once. The chain joins TRBV6-4 to TRBJ2-3; D is unresolved. Germline lookup yields CDR1 MRHNA and CDR2 SNTAGT. V gave up 0 bases and J gave up 5 bases, with 6 bases separating them. This CDR3 is 13 amino acids long. The CDR3 DNA sequence: TGTGCCAGCAGTGACTCGAGGTTAGATACGCAGTATTTT. Amino acid sequence: CASSDSRLDTQYF.

This sequence joins TRBV12-3 or TRBV12-4 and TRBJ2-7; a weak D match, TRBD1 (5 bases). The CDR3 covers 12 residues. Trimming removed 6 bases from V and 3 bases from J, with 9 bases in between. CDR3 DNA sequence: TGTGCCAGCAGCCATGACAGCTACGAGCAGTACTTC. This translates into CASSHDSYEQYF.

This chain links TRBV24-1 with TRBJ2-1, with 8 bases identical to TRBD1. The CDR3 consists of 16 residues. Germline V CDR1 and CDR2: KGHDR, SFDVKD. With V trimmed by 5 bases and J by 7 bases, 12 bases remained unmatched. CDR3 protein: CATSAPDRGKGNEQFF. The CDR3 DNA is TGTGCCACCAGTGCCCCTGACAGGGGCAAGGGTAATGAGCAGTTCTTC.

The gene calls are TRBV19 and TRBJ1-1, with a possible D match to TRBD1 (6 bases). V was cut by 1 base and J by 3 bases, with 12 bases left in between. The germline V gene has CDR1 LNHDA and CDR2 SQIVND (reference sequence). This CDR3 is 15 amino acids long. CDR3 bases: TGTGCCAGTAGTATAGTGGGCAGGGGTTACACTGAAGCTTTCTTT. Protein product: CASSIVGRGYTEAFF.

V is TRBV11-2 and J is TRBJ2-7; unclear D gene. Trimming pared 1 base from V and 4 bases from J, leaving 17 bases between. This CDR3 spans 16 amino acids. Germline CDR1 and CDR2: SGHAT and FQNNGV. CDR3 bases: TGTGCCAGCAGCTTAGGGGCCCGCTCCAGTACGTACGAGCAGTACTTC. Its protein is CASSLGARSSTYEQYF.

The rearrangement joins TRBV2 to TRBJ1-2, with TRBD1 matching over 8 bases. Germline assignment: CDR1 SNHLY and CDR2 FYNNEI. The CDR3 loop spans 14 amino acids. V lost 5 bases to trimming and J lost 4 bases; unmatched junction nucleotides: 6. The CDR3: CASSSGGAFYGYTF. The CDR3 DNA follows: TGTGCCAGCAGTTCAGGGGGCGCTTTCTATGGCTACACCTTC. Full variable domain (remainder filled in from reference TRBV2 and TRBJ1-2): EPEVTQTPSHQVTQMGQEVILRCVPISNHLYFYWYRQILGQKVEFLVSFYNNEISEKSEIFDDQFSVERPDGSNFTLKIRSTKLEDSAMYFCASSSGGAFYGYTFGSGTRLTVV.

The CDR3 nucleotides are TGTGCCAGCAGTTACTCGAGAGTATACAATGAGCAGTTCTTC. The encoded protein is CASSYSRVYNEQFF. The gene calls are TRBV6-2 or TRBV6-3 and TRBJ2-1; no clear D gene. Trimming removed 0 bases from V and 4 bases from J, with 7 bases in between. The CDR3 is 14 residues long. The V gene's germline CDR1 is MNHEY and CDR2 SVGEGT.

This chain links TRBV10-3 with TRBJ1-2; a possible D gene is TRBD1 (5 bases). The germline gives CDR1 ENHRY, CDR2 SYGVKD. V dropped 11 bases and J dropped 3 bases, with 16 bases sitting between them. The CDR3 has 13 amino acids. The CDR3, as DNA: TGTGCCTCGAGGGGAAGGGTCGACTATGGCTACACCTTC. It translates to CASRGRVDYGYTF.

The chain combines TRBV28 with TRBJ1-6; 7 bases align to TRBD1. The trim removed 6 bases at V and 6 bases at J, leaving 5 bases unmatched. The germline V gene encodes CDR1 MDHEN and CDR2 SYDVKM. The CDR3 sequence is 14 residues long. The CDR3 DNA follows: TGTGCCAGCAGGACGACAGGGAGTAATTCACCCCTCCACTTT. This gives the protein CASRTTGSNSPLHF.

The rearrangement joins TRBV27 to TRBJ1-6; TRBD1 aligns across 12 bases. V lost 2 bases, J lost 11 bases, and 10 bases stayed unmatched. The CDR3 length is 17 residues. Germline values: CDR1 MNHEY, CDR2 SMNVEV (reference sequence). The DNA of the CDR3 is TGTGCCAGCAGTTTACGGGACAGGGGGCCCCGCGGGACACCCCTCCACTTT. Its translation is CASSLRDRGPRGTPLHF.

The chain links TRBV9 to TRBJ2-1; D unclear. From germline, CDR1 is SGDLS and CDR2 YYNGEE. V was trimmed by 0 bases and J by 6 bases, leaving 10 bases between them. The CDR3 runs 14 residues. The CDR3 nucleotides are TGTGCCAGCAGCGTAGCTACGAACAGCAATGAGCAGTTCTTC. Its protein product is CASSVATNSNEQFF.